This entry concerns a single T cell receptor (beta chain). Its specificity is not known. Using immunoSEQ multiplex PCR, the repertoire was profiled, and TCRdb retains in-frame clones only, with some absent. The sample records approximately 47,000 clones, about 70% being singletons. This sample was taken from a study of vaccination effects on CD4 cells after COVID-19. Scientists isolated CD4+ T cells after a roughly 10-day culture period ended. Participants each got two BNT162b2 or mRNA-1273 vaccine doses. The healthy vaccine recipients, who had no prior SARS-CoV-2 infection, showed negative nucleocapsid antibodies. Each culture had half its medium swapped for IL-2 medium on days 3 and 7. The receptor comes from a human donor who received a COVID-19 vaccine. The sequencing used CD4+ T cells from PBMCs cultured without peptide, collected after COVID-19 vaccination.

CDR3 bases: TGCGCCAGCAGCCAAGCCCGACAGGGGGCCAATGGCTACACCTTC. Amino acids: CASSQARQGANGYTF. The chain combines TRBV4-1 with TRBJ1-2; 10 bases are shared with TRBD1. V gave up 1 base and J gave up 6 bases; unmatched junction bases: 5. The CDR3 runs 15 residues. The germline V gene encodes CDR1 MGHRA and CDR2 YSYEKL.